A single sample is the source of the 21 T cell receptor beta chains below, sequenced in a study of T cell responses to AZD1222 COVID-19 vaccine. Sequenced by immunoSEQ multiplex PCR; TCRdb stores in-frame clones only, minus some. The sample holds about 130,000 clones, about 90% seen once. The sample consisted of peripheral blood, taken on day 0 of AZD1222 vaccination. The source of these receptors is an adult in good health.

The chain recombines TRBV13 with TRBJ2-3; the match to TRBD2 covers 8 bases. J lost 5 bases, V lost 2 bases, and 6 bases had no gene match. Looked up from germline, CDR1 is PRHDT and CDR2 is FYEKMQ (reference sequence). This CDR3 has 15 residues. CDR3 nucleotide sequence: TGTGCCAGCAGCTTACCGGGGGGGCCGGAAGATACGCAGTATTTT. Translating it yields CASSLPGGPEDTQYF.

This clone was seen just once. V gene TRBV4-3 combines with J gene TRBJ1-4; D is possibly TRBD1 (6 bases). CDR1 LGHNA and CDR2 YSLEER come from the germline V gene. CDR3 length equals 14 residues. Deletions cut 2 bases from V and 8 bases from J, with 12 bases between. CDR3: CASSQNRDREKLFF. The CDR3 bases are TGCGCCAGCAGCCAAAACAGGGATAGGGAAAAACTGTTTTTT.

V usage is TRBV19 and J usage is TRBJ1-6; possible D gene TRBD1, 5 bases. The CDR3 loop spans 13 amino acids. CDR1 and CDR2 (germline): LNHDA, SQIVND (reference sequence). Deletions cut 0 bases from V and 8 bases from J, with 5 bases between. CDR3 region: CASSIEGDSPLHF. CDR3 bases: TGTGCCAGTAGTATAGAGGGGGATTCACCCCTCCACTTT.

The CDR3 DNA is TGTGCCAGCTCACCGGCTGCAGGGGCCGGGCCTTATGGCTACACCTTC. Protein sequence: CASSPAAGAGPYGYTF. V gene TRBV18 combines with J gene TRBJ1-2, with D perhaps matching TRBD1 (6 bases). Trimming left V 3 bases short and J 5 bases short, with 19 bases between. The CDR3 has 16 amino acids. CDR1 is KGHSH, CDR2 LQKENI, per germline.

The chain employs TRBV5-5 and TRBJ1-2, with a tentative D call TRBD1 (6 bases). Germline V gene sequence: CDR1 SGHKS, CDR2 YYEKEE (reference sequence). The CDR3 spans 13 residues. V lost 4 bases and J lost 4, with 11 bases in between. In DNA form, the CDR3 reads TGTGCCAGCAGCGACCAGGGGTCCTATGGCTACACCTTC. Translation gives CASSDQGSYGYTF. The full variable domain, rest sourced from reference TRBV5-5 and TRBJ1-2, is DAGVTQSPTHLIKTRGQQVTLRCSPISGHKSVSWYQQVLGQGPQFIFQYYEKEERGRGNFPDRFSARQFPNYSSELNVNALLLGDSALYLCASSDQGSYGYTFGSGTRLTVV.

This chain connects TRBV9 to TRBJ2-7; D remains ambiguous. The V end lost 0 bases, the J end lost 1 base, and 8 bases lay between the germline ends. This CDR3 region has 14 residues. CDR1 and CDR2 (germline): SGDLS, YYNGEE. The CDR3 loop is CASSVVAASYEQYF. Here the CDR3 DNA reads TGTGCCAGCAGCGTAGTGGCTGCTTCCTACGAGCAGTACTTC. Variable domain in full (rest from reference TRBV9 and TRBJ2-7): DSGVTQTPKHLITATGQRVTLRCSPRSGDLSVYWYQQSLDQGLQFLIQYYNGEERAKGNILERFSAQQFPDLHSELNLSSLELGDSALYFCASSVVAASYEQYFGPGTRLTVT.

The rearrangement uses TRBV14 and TRBJ1-3; D call uncertain. Germline CDR1 reads SGHDN; CDR2 reads FVKESK. The CDR3 loop spans 17 amino acids. Trimming shortened V by 2 bases and J by 3 bases, and 17 bases separated the two germline ends. CDR3 DNA sequence: TGTGCCAGCAGCCAAAATATGATATGGGGAAGTGGAAACACCATATATTTT. Amino acids: CASSQNMIWGSGNTIYF.

The chain joins TRBV10-3 to TRBJ2-6; D not certain. Trimming took off 0 bases at V and 2 bases at J, with 2 bases between the two ends. Germline CDR1 ENHRY, CDR2 SYGVKD. The CDR3 consists of 14 residues. CDR3 protein: CAISESPGANVLTF. The DNA of the CDR3 is TGTGCCATCAGTGAGTCGCCTGGGGCCAACGTCCTGACTTTC.

The rearrangement uses TRBV28 and TRBJ2-7; the D call may be TRBD1 or TRBD2 (5 bases each). Trimming cost V 3 bases and J 4 bases, with 19 bases left between them. CDR1 is MDHEN, CDR2 SYDVKM, per germline. This CDR3 contains 16 residues. CDR3: CASSFPLGTVNYEQYF. The CDR3 DNA is TGTGCCAGCAGTTTCCCTCTAGGGACGGTGAATTACGAGCAGTACTTC.

V is TRBV7-8 and J is TRBJ2-3, with D uncertain. Trimming removed 5 bases at V and 0 bases at J, with 6 bases between. The CDR3 contains 13 residues. Looked up from germline, CDR1 is SGHVS and CDR2 is FQNEAQ. CDR3 residues: CASSQYSTDTQYF. CDR3 nucleotide sequence: TGTGCCAGCAGCCAATATAGCACAGATACGCAGTATTTT.

Remarks on this clone: One junction end disagrees with the germline gene, perhaps due to a read error. The rearrangement joins TRBV3-1 (or the pseudogene TRBV3-2) to TRBJ2-3; 7 nucleotides agree with TRBD2. CDR1 and CDR2 (germline): LGHDT, YNNKEL (reference sequence). CDR3 length: 15 amino acids. The CDR3, as DNA: TGTGCCAGCAACCAAGAATGTGCGGGGGACGCGGCGCAGTATTTT. Protein: CASNQECAGDAAQYF.

With respect to this clone: The junction departs from germline at one end; a sequencing error may be responsible. The gene calls are TRBV9 and TRBJ1-2, with D tentatively TRBD1 (6 bases). This CDR3 has 12 residues. CDR1 and CDR2 (germline): SGDLS, YYNGEE. The CDR3: CASSAGQSPTSF. The CDR3 DNA is TGTGCCAGCAGCGCCGGACAGAGCCCCACCTCCTTC.

The chain uses TRBV2 and TRBJ2-1; TRBD2 matches 7 bases. This CDR3 comprises 11 residues. Germline CDR1 reads SNHLY; CDR2 reads FYNNEI. The V segment lost 11 bases and the J segment 4 bases; nucleotides outside the gene matches: 2. CDR3 DNA sequence: TGTGCCGGGGGGGATTACAATGAGCAGTTCTTC. Its translation: CAGGDYNEQFF.

The rearrangement links TRBV5-4 to TRBJ2-1; D might be TRBD1 (5 bases). Trimming took off 5 bases at V and 7 bases at J, with 10 bases between the two ends. The CDR3 runs to 12 residues. CDR1 is SGHNT and CDR2 is YYREEE in the germline V gene (reference sequence). CDR3: CASRGRKNEQFF. CDR3 in DNA: TGTGCCAGCAGGGGGCGTAAAAATGAGCAGTTCTTC.

The chain combines TRBV5-1 with TRBJ1-6; the match to TRBD1 covers 8 bases. V shed 0 bases, J shed 10 bases, and the junction held 6 bases outside the gene matches. Germline lookup yields CDR1 SGHRS and CDR2 YFSETQ. This CDR3 is 15 amino acids long. In nucleotides, the CDR3 is TGCGCCAGCAGCTTGGGGGGACAGGAGGGCTCACCCCTCCACTTT. This encodes CASSLGGQEGSPLHF.

The chain employs TRBV4-2 and TRBJ1-6; D perhaps matches TRBD1 (6 bases). Germline lookup yields CDR1 LGHNA and CDR2 YNFKEQ. Trimming shortened V by 1 base and J by 11 bases, and 27 bases separated the two germline ends. CDR3 length: 19 residues. The CDR3 spells CASSQVFSGGPSEWTPLHF. The DNA for the CDR3 is TGTGCCAGCAGCCAAGTATTTTCCGGGGGGCCGTCTGAGTGGACACCCCTCCACTTT.

As for this clone: One end of the junction varies from germline; a read error may be responsible. The genes are TRBV5-5 and TRBJ2-7, with D tentatively TRBD1 (5 bases). In germline, CDR1 is SGHKS, CDR2 YYEKEE (reference sequence). This CDR3 contains 15 residues. The CDR3 protein is CASRLDTPSSYEQYF. Here the CDR3 DNA reads TGTGCCAGCAGGTTGGACACCCCGAGCTCCTACGAGCAGTACTTC.

The chain couples TRBV5-1 to TRBJ1-3; no definite D call. CDR3 size: 15 residues. Germline V gene data show CDR1 as SGHRS and CDR2 as YFSETQ. The V gene lost 3 bases and the J gene lost 6 bases, with 16 bases spanning the gap. CDR3 sequence (DNA): TGCGCCAGCAGCTCGGACGGTTCAGAGGAAAACACCATATATTTT. Translated, it gives CASSSDGSEENTIYF.

The J gene is TRBJ2-7, the V gene TRBV5-4, with 8 bases lining up with TRBD2. Germline CDR1 and CDR2: SGHNT and YYREEE (reference sequence). CDR3 length equals 14 residues. V lost 3 bases to trimming and J lost 4 bases; unmatched junction nucleotides: 6. DNA of the CDR3: TGTGCCAGCAGCTCGTCGGGGGGGCGGTACGAGCAGTACTTC. This gives the protein CASSSSGGRYEQYF. Filled out from reference TRBV5-4 and TRBJ2-7, the complete variable domain reads ETGVTQSPTHLIKTRGQQVTLRCSSQSGHNTVSWYQQALGQGPQFIFQYYREEENGRGNFPPRFSGLQFPNYSSELNVNALELDDSALYLCASSSSGGRYEQYFGPGTRLTVT.

The V gene is TRBV27, the J gene TRBJ2-3; 13 nucleotides line up with TRBD2. The V gene end was trimmed by 6 bases and the J gene end by 4 bases; junction bases not matched to a gene: 4. Germline lookup yields CDR1 MNHEY and CDR2 SMNVEV (reference sequence). This CDR3 spans 15 amino acids. The CDR3 spells CASRPTSGGSDTQYF. For the CDR3, the DNA is TGTGCCAGCAGGCCGACTAGCGGGGGGTCAGATACGCAGTATTTT.

This chain links TRBV7-9 with TRBJ2-3; TRBD1 might be the D (6 bases). V was pared by 3 bases and J by 5 bases, with 12 bases between. CDR1 and CDR2 from the germline V gene are SEHNR and FQNEAQ (reference sequence). The CDR3 totals 14 residues. CDR3 in DNA: TGTGCCAGCAGCTTTGGTGGGGACATAGATACGCAGTATTTT. Protein: CASSFGGDIDTQYF.